This T cell receptor beta chain was captured by sequencing in a study of spatial heterogeneity in lung cancer. TCRdb reanalysed the 5' RACE reads using MiXCR and keeps one entry per CDR3 protein. The sample contains 5,700 or so distinct CDR3 sequences, 10% to 15% of which appear only once. This clonotype was observed at least ten times. Its target is not known. General observations from the study: How many expanded intratumoral alpha and beta TCRs were present tracked the tumor mutation count, which was a count of nonsynonymous mutations.

Time point reported: sample taken at primary tumor resection. The TCR sequence derives from a female donor with early-stage non-small cell lung cancer. The sample here was lung tumor tissue, taken at surgery.

The CDR3 here is CASSLGEEQYV. For the CDR3, the DNA is TGTGCCAGCAGTTTAGGTGAAGAGCAGTACGTC. The chain has TRBV12-3 or TRBV12-4 and TRBJ2-7; no definite D call. V shed 1 base and J shed 7 bases, with 5 bases lying between them. The CDR3 length is 11 residues.